These T cell receptor beta chains were read from a single sample in a study of T cell responses to AZD1222 COVID-19 vaccine. Libraries were prepared by immunoSEQ multiplex PCR; TCRdb keeps only in-frame clonotypes and omits some of them. The data contain more than 95,000 clones, approximately 90% of them singletons. This sample comprised peripheral blood, obtained on day 0 of AZD1222 vaccination. The receptors shown here come from an adult in good health. The CDR3 runs from the conserved cysteine through the conserved F or W. The order of the fields is clone size, J gene, V gene, D gene, CDR3 length, CDR3 protein, CDR3 DNA. The D gene is left open where the match is weak. Some rows have no size entry. The others give once, few or many, or a class for an expanded clone.

>.|TRBJ2-7|TRBV13|.|16
CASSLNLGTSAYEQYF
TGTGCCAGCAGCTTAAATCTCGGGACGTCGGCCTACGAGCAGTACTTC
>once|TRBJ1-5|TRBV19|.|13
CASKGRSNQPQHF
TGTGCCAGTAAGGGCAGGAGCAATCAGCCCCAGCATTTT
>.|TRBJ2-7|TRBV2|.|12
CASSEWGYEQYF
TGTGCCAGCAGTGAGTGGGGGTACGAGCAGTACTTC
>.|TRBJ2-5|TRBV5-1|TRBD2|17
CASSVPPGTSGQETQYF
TGCGCCAGCAGCGTACCGCCCGGGACTAGCGGCCAAGAGACCCAGTACTTC
>.|TRBJ1-2|TRBV10-2|.|8
CARNGYTF
TGCGCCAGGAATGGCTACACCTTC
>once|TRBJ2-1|TRBV6-5|TRBD1|15
CASSPTGNSLNEQFF
TGTGCCAGCAGTCCGACAGGGAATTCGTTAAATGAGCAGTTCTTC
>.|TRBJ1-4|TRBV5-1|.|16
CASSLADGTANEKLFF
TGCGCCAGCAGCTTGGCCGATGGGACTGCCAATGAAAAACTGTTTTTT
>.|TRBJ2-1|TRBV6-5|.|15
CASTSGGAADNEQFF
TGTGCCAGCACTAGTGGGGGGGCCGCCGACAATGAGCAGTTCTTC
>once|TRBJ2-1|TRBV5-1|.|15
CASSQTGSSYNEQFF
TGCGCCAGCAGCCAAACAGGAAGCTCCTACAATGAGCAGTTCTTC
>once|TRBJ2-4|TRBV19|TRBD1|18
CATTFGPGQGLSKNIQYF
TGTGCCACAACCTTTGGACCGGGACAGGGATTGTCCAAAAACATTCAGTACTTC
>.|TRBJ1-4|TRBV5-1|TRBD1|14
CASSPTGGSEKLFF
TGCGCCAGCAGCCCGACAGGGGGGAGTGAAAAACTGTTTTTT
>.|TRBJ1-2|TRBV14|.|14
CASSGVDKAYGYTF
TGTGCCAGCAGCGGCGTGGATAAGGCCTATGGCTACACCTTC
>.|TRBJ1-2|TRBV18|TRBD1|15
CASSSGTGGDYGYTF
TGTGCCAGCTCATCCGGGACAGGGGGCGACTATGGCTACACCTTC
>.|TRBJ2-1|TRBV6-4|.|15
CASSPSPGDGNEQFF
TGTGCCAGCAGCCCTAGTCCCGGGGATGGCAATGAGCAGTTCTTC
>.|TRBJ2-5|TRBV2|TRBD2|17
CASSEGWGGGLQETQYF
TGTGCCAGCAGTGAAGGCTGGGGCGGGGGACTCCAAGAGACCCAGTACTTC
>.|TRBJ1-1|TRBV6-5|TRBD1|14
CASSYMTGSTEAFF
TGTGCCAGCAGTTATATGACAGGGAGCACTGAAGCTTTCTTT
>once|TRBJ2-7|TRBV7-3|.|13
CASRSGQTYEQYF
TGTGCCAGCAGGTCGGGGCAGACCTACGAGCAGTACTTC
>.|TRBJ2-5|TRBV9|TRBD1|14
CASSVDRGKETQYF
TGTGCCAGCAGCGTAGACAGGGGAAAAGAGACCCAGTACTTC
>.|TRBJ2-1|TRBV19|.|13
CASSILDSNEQFF
TGTGCCAGTAGTATCTTAGATTCCAATGAGCAGTTCTTC
>once|TRBJ2-5|TRBV19|.|13
CASSPGTLETQYF
TGTGCCAGTAGCCCCGGGACGTTAGAGACCCAGTACTTC
>.|TRBJ1-2|TRBV23-1|.|15
CASSQGGTTNYGYTF
TGCGCCAGCAGTCAGGGCGGGACGACTAACTATGGCTACACCTTC
>once|TRBJ1-2|TRBV30|.|14
CAWSVRFGESGYTF
TGTGCCTGGAGTGTAAGGTTCGGGGAGTCGGGCTACACCTTC
>.|TRBJ2-5|TRBV6-5|TRBD1|15
CASSKSGGRKETQYF
TGTGCCAGCAGTAAATCAGGGGGCCGTAAAGAGACCCAGTACTTC
>few|TRBJ2-7|TRBV7-2|TRBD2|18
CASSTGTSGRTLAYEQYF
TGTGCCAGCAGCACTGGGACTAGTGGAAGAACCCTAGCCTACGAGCAGTACTTC
>once|TRBJ1-2|TRBV2|TRBD1|13
CASRARQGIGYTF
TGTGCCAGCAGAGCTCGACAGGGGATCGGCTACACCTTC
>few|TRBJ1-2|TRBV14|TRBD1|17
CASSQGAGGVVRYGYTF
TGTGCCAGCAGCCAAGGGGCAGGGGGAGTAGTTCGCTATGGCTACACCTTC
>.|TRBJ2-1|TRBV24-1|.|13
CATSDGTGNEQFF
TGTGCCACCAGTGATGGGACCGGTAATGAGCAGTTCTTC